The T cell receptor beta chain described here comes from a study of blood T cell repertoires in COVID-19. About the research overall: In each case, the material was cDNA or gDNA derived from T cells, B-cell-depleted T cells, or PBMCs.

Only in-frame clones appear in the TCRdb table, and some are missing; sequencing was by immunoSEQ multiplex PCR. Found here are approximately 190,000 clones, about 80% of them singletons; the top ten hold 6% to 8.5%. Germline values: CDR1 SGHTS, CDR2 YDEGEE. V dropped 0 bases and J dropped 3; count of bases not matched to a gene: 1. The CDR3 is 16 amino acids. The clonotype originates from a man between 60 and 75 years old with acute or convalescent COVID-19. The chain links TRBV5-8 to TRBJ1-3, with 12 bases lining up with TRBD1. Specimen: peripheral blood. The CDR3 DNA follows: TGTGCCAGCAGCTTGGGGGACAGGGGGCTTGGAAACACCATATATTTT. This translates into CASSLGDRGLGNTIYF.